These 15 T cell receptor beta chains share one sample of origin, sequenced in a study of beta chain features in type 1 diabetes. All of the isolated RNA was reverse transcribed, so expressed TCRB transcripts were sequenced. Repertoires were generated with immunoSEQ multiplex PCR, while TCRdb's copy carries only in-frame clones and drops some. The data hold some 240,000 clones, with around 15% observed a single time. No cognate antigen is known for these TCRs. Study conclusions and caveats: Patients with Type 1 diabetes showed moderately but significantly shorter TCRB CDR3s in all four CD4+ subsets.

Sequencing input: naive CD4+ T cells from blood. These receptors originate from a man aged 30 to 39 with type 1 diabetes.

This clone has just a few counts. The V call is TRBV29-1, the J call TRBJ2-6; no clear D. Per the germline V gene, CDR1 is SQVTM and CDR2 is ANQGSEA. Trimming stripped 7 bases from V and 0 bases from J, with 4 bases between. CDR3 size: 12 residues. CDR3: CSAVSGANVLTF. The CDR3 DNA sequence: TGCAGCGCAGTCTCTGGGGCCAACGTCCTGACTTTC. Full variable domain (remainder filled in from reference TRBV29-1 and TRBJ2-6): SAVISQKPSRDICQRGTSLTIQCQVDSQVTMMFWYRQQPGQSLTLIATANQGSEATYESGFVIDKFPISRPNLTFSTLTVSNMSPEDSSIYLCSAVSGANVLTFGAGSRLTVL.

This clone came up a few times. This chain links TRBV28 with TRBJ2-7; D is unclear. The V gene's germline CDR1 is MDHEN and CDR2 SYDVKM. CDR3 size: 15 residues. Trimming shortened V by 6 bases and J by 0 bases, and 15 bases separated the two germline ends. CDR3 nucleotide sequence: TGTGCCAGCAGCCCGAGGCCTACGAGCTCCTACGAGCAGTACTTC. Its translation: CASSPRPTSSYEQYF.

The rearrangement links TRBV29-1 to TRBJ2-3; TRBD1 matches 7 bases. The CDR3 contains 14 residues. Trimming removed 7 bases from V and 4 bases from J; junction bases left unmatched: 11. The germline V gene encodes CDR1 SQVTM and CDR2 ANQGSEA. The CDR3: CSARDSQGADTQYF. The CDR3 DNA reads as TGCAGCGCCAGGGACAGCCAGGGGGCAGATACGCAGTATTTT.

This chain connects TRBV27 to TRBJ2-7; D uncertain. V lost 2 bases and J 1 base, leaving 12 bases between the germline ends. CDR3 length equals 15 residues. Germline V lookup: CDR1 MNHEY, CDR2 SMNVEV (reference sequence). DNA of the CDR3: TGTGCCAGCAGTTTAATCGGCGGAAATTCCTACGAGCAGTACTTC. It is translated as CASSLIGGNSYEQYF.

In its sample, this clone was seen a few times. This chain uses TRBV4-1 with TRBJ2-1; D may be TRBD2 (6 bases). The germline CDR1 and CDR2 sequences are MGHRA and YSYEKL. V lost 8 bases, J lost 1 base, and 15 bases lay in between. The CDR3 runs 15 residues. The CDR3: CASRNGGRSYNEQFF. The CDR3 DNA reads TGCGCCAGCCGTAATGGGGGGAGGTCCTACAATGAGCAGTTCTTC.

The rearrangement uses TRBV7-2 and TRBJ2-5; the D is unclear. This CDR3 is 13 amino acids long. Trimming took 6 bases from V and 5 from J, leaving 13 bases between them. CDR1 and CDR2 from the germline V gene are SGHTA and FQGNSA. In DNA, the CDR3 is TGTGCCAGCAGGGCCTGGGTAGCTGAGACCCAGTACTTC. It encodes CASRAWVAETQYF.

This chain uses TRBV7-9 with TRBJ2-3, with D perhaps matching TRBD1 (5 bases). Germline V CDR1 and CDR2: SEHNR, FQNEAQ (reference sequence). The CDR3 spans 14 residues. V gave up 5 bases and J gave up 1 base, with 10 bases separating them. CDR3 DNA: TGTGCCAGCAGCCTTGACAGCCGCACAGATACGCAGTATTTT. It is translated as CASSLDSRTDTQYF.

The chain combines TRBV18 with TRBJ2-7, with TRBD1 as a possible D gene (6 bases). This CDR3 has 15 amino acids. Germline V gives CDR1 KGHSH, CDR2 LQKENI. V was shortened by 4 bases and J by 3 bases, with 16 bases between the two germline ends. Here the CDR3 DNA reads TGTGCCAGCTCACTCTTACAGGGCTCCGGCTACGAGCAGTACTTC. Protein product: CASSLLQGSGYEQYF.

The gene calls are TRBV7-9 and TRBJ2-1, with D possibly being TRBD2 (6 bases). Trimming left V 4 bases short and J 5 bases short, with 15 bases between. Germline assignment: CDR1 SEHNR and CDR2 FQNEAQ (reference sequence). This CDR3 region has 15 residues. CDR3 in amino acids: CASSSFTSSHNEQFF. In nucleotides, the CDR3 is TGTGCCAGCAGCTCTTTTACTAGCAGCCACAATGAGCAGTTCTTC.

The CDR3 loop is CASSPTSSFTDTQYF. The DNA of the CDR3 is TGTGCCAGCAGCCCTACTAGCTCATTCACAGATACGCAGTATTTT. The chain joins TRBV7-3 to TRBJ2-3; D perhaps matches TRBD2 (6 bases). The CDR3 length is 15 residues. The germline gives CDR1 SGHTA, CDR2 FQGTGA. With 5 bases removed from V and 2 bases from J, the gap between germline ends came to 14 bases.

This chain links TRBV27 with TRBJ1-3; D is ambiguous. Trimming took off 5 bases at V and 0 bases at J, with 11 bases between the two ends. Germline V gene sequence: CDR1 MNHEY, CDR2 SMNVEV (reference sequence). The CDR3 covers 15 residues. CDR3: CASSRTLSSGNTIYF. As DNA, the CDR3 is TGTGCCAGCAGTCGGACCCTCAGCTCTGGAAACACCATATATTTT.

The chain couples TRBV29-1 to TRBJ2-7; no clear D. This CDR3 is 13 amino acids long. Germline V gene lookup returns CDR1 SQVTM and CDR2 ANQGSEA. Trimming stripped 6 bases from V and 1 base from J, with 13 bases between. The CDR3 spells CSVGQHLSYEQYF. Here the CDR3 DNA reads TGCAGCGTCGGTCAGCACCTTTCCTACGAGCAGTACTTC.

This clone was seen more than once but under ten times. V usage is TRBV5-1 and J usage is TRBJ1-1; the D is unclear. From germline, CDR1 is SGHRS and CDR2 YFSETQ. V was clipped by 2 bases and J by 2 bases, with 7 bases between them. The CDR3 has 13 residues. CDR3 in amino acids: CASSFDGNTEAFF. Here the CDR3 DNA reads TGCGCCAGCAGCTTTGACGGAAACACTGAAGCTTTCTTT.

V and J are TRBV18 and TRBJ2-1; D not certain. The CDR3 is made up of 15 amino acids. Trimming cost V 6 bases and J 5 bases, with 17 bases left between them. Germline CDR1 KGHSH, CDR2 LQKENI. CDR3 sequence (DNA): TGTGCCAGCTCCATTTCTCTCGGCACACACAATGAGCAGTTCTTC. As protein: CASSISLGTHNEQFF.

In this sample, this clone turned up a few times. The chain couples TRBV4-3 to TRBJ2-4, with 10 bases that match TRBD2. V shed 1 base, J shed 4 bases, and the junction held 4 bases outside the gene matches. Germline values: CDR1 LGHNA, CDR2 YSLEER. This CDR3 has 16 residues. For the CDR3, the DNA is TGCGCCAGCAGCCAAGTCCTAGCGGGGGCTAAAAACATTCAGTACTTC. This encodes CASSQVLAGAKNIQYF.